The T cell receptor (beta chain) under discussion was sequenced for a study of blood T cell repertoires in COVID-19. Across the whole study: T cells, B-cell-depleted T cells, or PBMCs provided the cDNA or gDNA that served as material.

Ages ranged from roughly 18 to 100 years, with residence in more than 20 US areas. Clinical history as reported by participants underpinned cohort assignment. Clones were sequenced by immunoSEQ multiplex PCR, and TCRdb holds only the in-frame ones, with some missing. Among 290,000 or so clones listed, almost 90% were seen once. The germline V and J ends were trimmed by 5 bases and 5 bases, with 13 bases remaining between them. The V gene's germline CDR1 is MNHEY and CDR2 SVGAGI. This CDR3 spans 14 amino acids. Material for sequencing was PBMCs or T cells enriched from blood (not recorded which). This chain uses TRBV6-5 with TRBJ2-1, with unresolved D. The source is a woman younger than 30 with acute COVID-19. The CDR3 protein is CASSLLVSDNEQFF. The CDR3 DNA reads as TGTGCCAGCAGTCTCCTTGTGTCCGACAATGAGCAGTTCTTC.